Here is one T cell receptor beta chain with its context. Trimming removed 5 bases at V and 3 bases at J, with 11 bases between. Germline loops: CDR1 SGHRS, CDR2 YFSETQ. CDR3 length equals 13 residues. These data originate in a study of blood T cell repertoires in COVID-19. The overall study: Sample material is recorded as cDNA or gDNA derived from T cells, B-cell-depleted T cells, or PBMCs.

Seattle patients were enrolled while actively infected and followed longitudinally. Original handling: Estimation of nucleated cell counts relied on the amplification of reference gene primers. Some clones are missing from TCRdb's copy, which holds only in-frame ones; the method was immunoSEQ multiplex PCR. The V and J calls and clone size are taken from that table; D and trimming were inferred from the DNA. Seen here are 250,000 to 400,000 clones, roughly nine tenths observed once, and the top ten hold less than 3.5%. Sequenced: peripheral blood. This chain connects TRBV5-1 to TRBJ1-1; the D is unclear. The sequence was obtained from a woman in her 30s with COVID-19, enrolled during active disease. The CDR3 nucleotides read TGCGCCAGCAGTTTCAGGCCTGACACTGAAGCTTTCTTT. Amino acids: CASSFRPDTEAFF.